This is a list of T cell receptor beta chains from one sample in a study of T cell responses to AZD1222 COVID-19 vaccine. Here immunoSEQ multiplex PCR was the method, and the copy in TCRdb shows in-frame clones only, minus some. The table has about 110,000 clones, about 90% seen once; the top ten hold around 8.6%. The material was peripheral blood, obtained 28 days after the second AZD1222 dose. Every receptor here comes from an adult who received the AZD1222 COVID-19 vaccine. Each CDR3 is given with its conserved first and last residue. Fields, in order: clone size, V gene, J gene, D gene, CDR3 DNA, CDR3 protein. D genes are given only for firm matches. Not all rows give a size; the values are once, few, many and, for expanded clones, a class.

few	TRBV19	TRBJ1-6	.	TGTGCCAGTAGTATCGCGGTAATGAACAACACACCCCTCCACTTT	CASSIAVMNNTPLHF
.	TRBV5-1	TRBJ2-1	.	TGCGCCAGCAGCTCGACAGTGAACAATGAGCAGTTCTTC	CASSSTVNNEQFF
few	TRBV19	TRBJ1-1	TRBD1	TGTGCCAGTAGGACACTGGGGACAGGGGAGAACACTGAAGCTTTCTTT	CASRTLGTGENTEAFF
few	TRBV30	TRBJ1-6	TRBD1	TGTGCCTCAGAAGGACAGGGGAATTCACCCCTCCACTTT	CASEGQGNSPLHF
.	TRBV6-2/TRBV6-3	TRBJ1-6	TRBD1	TGTGCCAGCAGTGATCGGACAGGGGGAAGCTCCTATAATTCACCCCTCCACTTT	CASSDRTGGSSYNSPLHF
few	TRBV4-3	TRBJ1-2	.	TGCGCCAGCAGCCAAGATTCCCTCGACAGAAGCTATGGCTACACCTTC	CASSQDSLDRSYGYTF
.	TRBV28	TRBJ2-2	.	TGTGCCAGCAGTGTTAACACCGGGGAGCTGTTTTTT	CASSVNTGELFF
.	TRBV5-8	TRBJ1-1	TRBD1	TGTGCCAGCAGCTTGGAAATCTGGATCGGGACAGGGGGCACTGAAGCTTTCTTT	CASSLEIWIGTGGTEAFF
.	TRBV4-3	TRBJ2-3	.	TGCGCCAGCAGCCAAGATAGACCGACAGATACGCAGTATTTT	CASSQDRPTDTQYF
.	TRBV7-9	TRBJ1-5	.	TGTGCCAGCAGCTTAGCGCTGGGTCTCAGCAATCAGCCCCAGCATTTT	CASSLALGLSNQPQHF
.	TRBV6-5	TRBJ1-1	.	TGTGCCAGCGCTACGACTGTGAACACTGAAGCTTTCTTT	CASATTVNTEAFF
.	TRBV4-2	TRBJ2-7	TRBD2	TGTGCCAGCAGCCAACACAGGACTAGCGGGACCTCCTACGAGCAGTACTTC	CASSQHRTSGTSYEQYF
.	TRBV6-4	TRBJ2-3	TRBD2	TGTGCCAGCAGTGACACTAGCGGGGGGGCAGATACGCAGTATTTT	CASSDTSGGADTQYF
.	TRBV9	TRBJ1-2	.	TGTGCCAGCAGCGTAGAGGAACAGACCTACTATGGCTACACCTTC	CASSVEEQTYYGYTF
.	TRBV4-1	TRBJ2-2	TRBD2	TGCGCCAGCAGCCCCCAAGGTAGTGGGGGGGCCGGGGAGCTGTTTTTT	CASSPQGSGGAGELFF
.	TRBV15	TRBJ1-6	TRBD1	TGTGCCACCAGCAGAGATCCCAGGGGGCTGGTTAATTCACCCCTCCACTTT	CATSRDPRGLVNSPLHF
.	TRBV4-1	TRBJ1-1	.	TGCGCCAGCAGCCAAGGCGGAGGGGGCACTGAAGCTTTCTTT	CASSQGGGGTEAFF
.	TRBV14	TRBJ2-1	.	TGTGCCAGCAGCCTAGGACAGATCAACTACAATGAGCAGTTCTTC	CASSLGQINYNEQFF
.	TRBV4-3	TRBJ2-5	TRBD2	TGCGCCAGCAGCCAAGGGGGTTCCGGGAGGGCCGGAGAGACCCAGTACTTC	CASSQGGSGRAGETQYF
few	TRBV9	TRBJ1-1	.	TGTGCCAGCAGCCTCGGGCAGGCGCTCTCTGACACTGAAGCTTTCTTT	CASSLGQALSDTEAFF
.	TRBV3-1/TRBV3-2	TRBJ2-1	.	TGTGCCAGCAGCCAATTGGCGGGTCAGTTCTTC	CASSQLAGQFF
.	TRBV14	TRBJ2-6	.	TGTGCCAGCAGCCAAGTGCGATCTGGGGCCAACGTCCTGACTTTC	CASSQVRSGANVLTF
.	TRBV10-3	TRBJ1-1	TRBD1	TGTGCCATCAGCCCACAGGGGTTTGGAGCTTTCTTT	CAISPQGFGAFF